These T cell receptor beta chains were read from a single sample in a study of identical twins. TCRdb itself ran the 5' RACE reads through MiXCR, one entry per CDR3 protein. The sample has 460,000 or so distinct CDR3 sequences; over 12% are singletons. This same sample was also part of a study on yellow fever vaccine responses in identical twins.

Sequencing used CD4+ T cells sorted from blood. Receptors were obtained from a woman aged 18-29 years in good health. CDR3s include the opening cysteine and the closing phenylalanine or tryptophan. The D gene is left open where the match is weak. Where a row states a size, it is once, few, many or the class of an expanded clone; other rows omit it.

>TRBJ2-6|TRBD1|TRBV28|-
CASSLYRGLTGANVLTF
TGTGCCAGCAGTTTATATAGGGGGCTCACTGGGGCCAACGTCCTGACTTTC
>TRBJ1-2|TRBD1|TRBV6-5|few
CASSYSMTGPHGYTF
TGTGCCAGCAGTTACTCGATGACAGGGCCCCATGGCTACACCTTC
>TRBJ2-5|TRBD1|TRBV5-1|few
CASSGMGQLQETQYF
TGCGCCAGCAGCGGAATGGGACAGCTCCAAGAGACCCAGTACTTC
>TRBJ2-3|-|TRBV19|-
CASSIRAGEDTQYF
TGTGCCAGTAGTATCCGGGCAGGGGAAGATACGCAGTATTTT
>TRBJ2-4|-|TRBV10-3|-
CAISEGSENIQYF
TGTGCCATCAGTGAAGGGTCGGAAAACATTCAGTACTTC
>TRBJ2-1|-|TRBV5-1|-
CASSLARQFHNEQFF
TGCGCCAGCAGCTTGGCACGGCAGTTCCACAATGAGCAGTTCTTC
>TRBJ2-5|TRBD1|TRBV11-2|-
CASRVWGTGVQETQYF
TGTGCCAGCAGGGTTTGGGGGACAGGTGTCCAAGAGACCCAGTACTTC
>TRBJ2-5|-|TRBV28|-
CASSVGWTKETQYF
TGTGCCAGCAGTGTCGGTTGGACAAAAGAGACCCAGTACTTC
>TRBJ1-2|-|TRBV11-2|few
CASSLVRGPYGYTF
TGTGCCAGCAGCTTAGTCCGAGGGCCCTATGGCTACACCTTC
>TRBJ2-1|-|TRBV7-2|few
CASSFWPRAGNEQFF
TGTGCCAGCAGCTTTTGGCCCCGGGCCGGGAATGAGCAGTTCTTC
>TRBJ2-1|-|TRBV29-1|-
CSDSWSYNEQFF
TGCAGCGACTCTTGGAGCTACAATGAGCAGTTCTTC